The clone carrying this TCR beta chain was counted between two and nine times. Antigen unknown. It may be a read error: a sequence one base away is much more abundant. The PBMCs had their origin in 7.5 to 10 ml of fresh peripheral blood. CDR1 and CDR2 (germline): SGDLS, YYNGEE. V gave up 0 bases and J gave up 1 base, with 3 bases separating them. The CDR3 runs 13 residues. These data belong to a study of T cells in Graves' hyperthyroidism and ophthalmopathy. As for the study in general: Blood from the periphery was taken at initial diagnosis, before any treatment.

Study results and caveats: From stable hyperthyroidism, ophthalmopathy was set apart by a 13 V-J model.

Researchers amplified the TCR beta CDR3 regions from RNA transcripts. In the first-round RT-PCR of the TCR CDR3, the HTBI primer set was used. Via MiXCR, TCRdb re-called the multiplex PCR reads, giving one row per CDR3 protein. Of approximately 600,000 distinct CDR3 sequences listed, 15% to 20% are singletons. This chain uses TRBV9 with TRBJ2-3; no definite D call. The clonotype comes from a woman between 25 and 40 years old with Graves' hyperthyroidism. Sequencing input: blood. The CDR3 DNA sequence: TGTGCCAGCAGCGTAGTTGGCACAGATACGCAGTATTTT. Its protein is CASSVVGTDTQYF.